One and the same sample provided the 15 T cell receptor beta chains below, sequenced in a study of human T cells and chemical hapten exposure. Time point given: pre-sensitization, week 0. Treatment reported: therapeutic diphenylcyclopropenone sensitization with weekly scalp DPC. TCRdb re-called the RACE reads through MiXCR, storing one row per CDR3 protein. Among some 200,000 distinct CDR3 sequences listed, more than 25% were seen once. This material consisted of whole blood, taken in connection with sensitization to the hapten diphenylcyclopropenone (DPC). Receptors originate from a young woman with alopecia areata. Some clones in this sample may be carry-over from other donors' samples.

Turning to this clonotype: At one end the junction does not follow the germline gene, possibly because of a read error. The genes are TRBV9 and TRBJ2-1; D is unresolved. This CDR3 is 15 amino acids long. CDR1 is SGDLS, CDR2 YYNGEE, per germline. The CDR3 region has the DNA TGTGCCAGCAGCGTAGCCGTCAGCTCCTACAATGGGCAGTTCTTC. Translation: CASSVAVSSYNGQFF.

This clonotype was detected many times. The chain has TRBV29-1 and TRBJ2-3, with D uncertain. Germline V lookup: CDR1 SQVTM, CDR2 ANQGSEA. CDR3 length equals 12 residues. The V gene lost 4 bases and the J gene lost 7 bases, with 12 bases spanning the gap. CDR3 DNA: TGCAGCGTTGGCGAGCTGGGAAATACGCAGTATTTT. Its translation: CSVGELGNTQYF.

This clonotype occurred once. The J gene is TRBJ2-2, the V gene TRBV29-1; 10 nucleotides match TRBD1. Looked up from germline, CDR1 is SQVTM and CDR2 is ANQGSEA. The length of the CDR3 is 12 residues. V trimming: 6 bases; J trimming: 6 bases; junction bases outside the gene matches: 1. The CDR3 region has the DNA TGCAGCGTGGGGACAGGGGCCGGGGAGCTGTTTTTT. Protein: CSVGTGAGELFF.

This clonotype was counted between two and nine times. In nucleotides, the CDR3 is TGTGCCAGCAGCCAAGATCCCCACTACGAGCAGTACTTC. It yields the protein CASSQDPHYEQYF. The rearrangement links TRBV4-2 to TRBJ2-7; D call uncertain. Germline V CDR1 and CDR2: LGHNA, YNFKEQ. This CDR3 comprises 13 residues. V lost 0 bases to trimming and J lost 3 bases, with 6 bases between them.

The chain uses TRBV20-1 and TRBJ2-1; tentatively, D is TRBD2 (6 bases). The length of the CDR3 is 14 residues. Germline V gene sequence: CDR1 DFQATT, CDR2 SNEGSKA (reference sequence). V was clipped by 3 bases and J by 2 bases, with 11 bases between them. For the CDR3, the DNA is TGCAGTGCTAGGGGGGGATCTGCCTACAATGAGCAGTTCTTC. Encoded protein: CSARGGSAYNEQFF.

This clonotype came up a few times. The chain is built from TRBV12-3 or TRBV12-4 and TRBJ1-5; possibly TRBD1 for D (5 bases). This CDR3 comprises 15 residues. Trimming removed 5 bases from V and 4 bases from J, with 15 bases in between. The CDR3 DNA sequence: TGTGCCAGCAGTCGCTCGGGGGACCAGAATCAGCCCCAGCATTTT. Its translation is CASSRSGDQNQPQHF.

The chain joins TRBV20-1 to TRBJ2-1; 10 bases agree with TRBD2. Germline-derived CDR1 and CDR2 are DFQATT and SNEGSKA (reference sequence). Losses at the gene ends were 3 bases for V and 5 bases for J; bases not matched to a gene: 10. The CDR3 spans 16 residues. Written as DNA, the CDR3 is TGCAGTGCTAGGTCCGTACTAGCGGGGCTAAACAATGAGCAGTTCTTC. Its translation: CSARSVLAGLNNEQFF.

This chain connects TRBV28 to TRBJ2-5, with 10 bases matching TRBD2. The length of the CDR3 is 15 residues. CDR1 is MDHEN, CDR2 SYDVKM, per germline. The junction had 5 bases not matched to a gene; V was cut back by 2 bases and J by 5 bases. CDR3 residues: CASSLASGGSETQYF. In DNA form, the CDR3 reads TGTGCCAGCAGTTTAGCTAGCGGGGGATCTGAGACCCAGTACTTC.

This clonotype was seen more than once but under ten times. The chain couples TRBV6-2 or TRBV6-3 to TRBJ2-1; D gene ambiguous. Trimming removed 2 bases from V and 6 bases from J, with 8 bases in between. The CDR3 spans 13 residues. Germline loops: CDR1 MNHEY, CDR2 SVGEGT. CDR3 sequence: CASSYAALNEQFF. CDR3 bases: TGTGCCAGCAGTTACGCGGCACTCAATGAGCAGTTCTTC.

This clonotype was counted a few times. CDR3 nucleotide sequence: TGTGCCAGCAACCCTAGCGGGAGTTCCCGCGAGCAGTACTTC. Protein sequence: CASNPSGSSREQYF. The chain joins TRBV28 to TRBJ2-7; 10 nucleotides agree with TRBD2. Looked up from germline, CDR1 is MDHEN and CDR2 is SYDVKM. The CDR3 length is 14 residues. With V trimmed by 7 bases and J by 6 bases, 9 bases remained unmatched.

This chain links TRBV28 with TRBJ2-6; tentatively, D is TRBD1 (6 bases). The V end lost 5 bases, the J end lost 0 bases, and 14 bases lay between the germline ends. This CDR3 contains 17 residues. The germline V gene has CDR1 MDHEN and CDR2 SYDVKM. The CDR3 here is CASSPQDRPSGANVLTF. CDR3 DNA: TGTGCCAGCAGTCCCCAGGACAGACCCTCTGGGGCCAACGTCCTGACTTTC.

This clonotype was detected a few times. The CDR3 loop is CASSPQSGTLPYEQYF. The CDR3 nucleotides are TGTGCCAGCAGCCCTCAGAGTGGGACACTGCCCTACGAGCAGTACTTC. The chain joins TRBV9 to TRBJ2-7; the D gene is possibly TRBD1 (6 bases). V shed 4 bases and J shed 2 bases, with 19 bases lying between them. Germline CDR1 is SGDLS and CDR2 is YYNGEE. The length of the CDR3 is 16 residues.

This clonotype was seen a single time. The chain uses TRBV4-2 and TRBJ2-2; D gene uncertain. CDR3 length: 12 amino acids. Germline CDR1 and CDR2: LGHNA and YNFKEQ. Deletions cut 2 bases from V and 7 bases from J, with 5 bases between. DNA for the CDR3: TGTGCCAGCAGCCAAAGTAACGGGGAGCTGTTTTTT. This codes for CASSQSNGELFF.

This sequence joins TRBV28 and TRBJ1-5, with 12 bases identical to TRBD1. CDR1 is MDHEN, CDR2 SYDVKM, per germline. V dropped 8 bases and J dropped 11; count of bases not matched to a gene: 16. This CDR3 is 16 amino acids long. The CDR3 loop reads CASGSGTGGPRGAQHF. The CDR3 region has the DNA TGTGCCAGCGGATCGGGGACAGGGGGCCCACGGGGGGCCCAGCATTTT.

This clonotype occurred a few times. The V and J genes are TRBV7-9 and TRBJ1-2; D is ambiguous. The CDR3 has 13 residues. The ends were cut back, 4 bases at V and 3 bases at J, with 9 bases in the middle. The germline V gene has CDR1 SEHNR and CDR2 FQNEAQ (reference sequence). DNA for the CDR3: TGTGCCAGCAGCTCTCTATCGTACTATGGCTACACCTTC. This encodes CASSSLSYYGYTF.